The 25 T cell receptor beta chains presented below share a single source sample, sequenced in a study of T-cell memory formation after mild COVID-19. TCRdb redid the calling of the 5' RACE reads with MiXCR, one entry per CDR3 protein. The sample consists of about 270,000 distinct CDR3 sequences, around 15% of them appearing once. Input material: PBMCs or a T cell subset sorted from them (not recorded which). These receptor sequences come from a man younger than 35 who had mild COVID-19 (a few samples of this study predate the infection). Cell type and time point are not known.

This clonotype was seen more than once but under ten times. The CDR3 protein is CSARRTVYGYTF. The CDR3 coding sequence is TGCAGTGCTAGGAGGACAGTCTATGGCTACACCTTC. The genes are TRBV20-1 and TRBJ1-2; D may be TRBD1 (6 bases). Germline CDR1 is DFQATT and CDR2 is SNEGSKA (reference sequence). Trimming removed 3 bases from V and 4 bases from J, with 9 bases in between. The CDR3 runs 12 residues.

This clonotype turned up a few times. This rearrangement joins TRBV12-3 or TRBV12-4 to TRBJ1-5; tentatively, D is TRBD1 (5 bases). CDR3 length: 13 amino acids. V gave up 5 bases and J gave up 6 bases, with 11 bases separating them. CDR3 residues: CASSVLGVQPQHF. In DNA form, the CDR3 reads TGTGCCAGCAGTGTGCTAGGGGTTCAGCCCCAGCATTTT.

This clonotype came up many times. V and J are TRBV7-9 and TRBJ2-2, with D hard to call. V gave up 3 bases and J gave up 5 bases, with 7 bases separating them. This CDR3 contains 13 residues. Germline V gene sequence: CDR1 SEHNR, CDR2 FQNEAQ (reference sequence). CDR3 loop: CASSLTVTGELFF. The CDR3, as DNA: TGTGCCAGCAGCTTGACTGTGACCGGGGAGCTGTTTTTT.

The chain joins TRBV10-3 to TRBJ2-7, with D tentatively TRBD2 (5 bases). CDR3 length: 14 amino acids. V lost 10 bases to trimming and J lost 2 bases, with 18 bases between them. Per the germline V gene, CDR1 is ENHRY and CDR2 is SYGVKD. As DNA, the CDR3 is TGTGCCACTTCGAGGGCGGGTCCCGCCTACGAGCAGTACGTC. It yields the protein CATSRAGPAYEQYV.

The table lists this clonotype with a few counts. The rearrangement uses TRBV6-5 and TRBJ2-1, with 11 bases matching TRBD1. Germline CDR1 reads MNHEY; CDR2 reads SVGAGI. CDR3 size: 18 residues. Germline trimming cut 5 bases from V and 6 bases from J; bases unmatched to any gene: 15. The CDR3 spells CASSKRTGGDPPLNEQFF. CDR3 DNA: TGTGCCAGCAGTAAACGGACAGGGGGCGACCCGCCGCTCAATGAGCAGTTCTTC.

J is TRBJ2-2 and V is TRBV4-3; D uncertain. The CDR3 loop spans 13 amino acids. V gave up 1 base and J gave up 7 bases, with 7 bases separating them. Germline CDR1 is LGHNA and CDR2 is YSLEER. This CDR3 reads CASSQGEGGELFF. The CDR3 DNA is TGCGCCAGCAGCCAAGGGGAAGGCGGGGAGCTGTTTTTT.

The chain carries TRBV9 and TRBJ1-3, with no clear D. The CDR3 is 15 amino acids. CDR1 and CDR2 (germline): SGDLS, YYNGEE. Deletions cut 0 bases from V and 0 bases from J, with 7 bases between. CDR3 DNA sequence: TGTGCCAGCAGCGTAGGGCCAGTCTCTGGAAACACCATATATTTT. This sequence encodes CASSVGPVSGNTIYF.

This rearrangement joins TRBV9 to TRBJ1-3, with D unresolved. Germline V gene sequence: CDR1 SGDLS, CDR2 YYNGEE. This CDR3 has 15 amino acids. V was pared by 0 bases and J by 2 bases, with 9 bases between. The CDR3 region is CASSVAGRTGNTIYF. DNA for the CDR3: TGTGCCAGCAGCGTAGCTGGGAGGACTGGAAACACCATATATTTT.

The J gene is TRBJ2-4, the V gene TRBV2; the D is unclear. Germline CDR1 is SNHLY and CDR2 is FYNNEI. V lost 10 bases and J 0 bases, leaving 7 bases between the germline ends. CDR3 length: 12 amino acids. The CDR3 is CATALAKNIQYF. The DNA for the CDR3 is TGTGCCACGGCGCTAGCCAAAAACATTCAGTACTTC.

This clonotype was observed a few times. The rearrangement links TRBV6-2 or TRBV6-3 to TRBJ1-2; D unclear. With 5 bases removed from V and 4 bases from J, the gap between germline ends came to 17 bases. The CDR3 is 15 residues long. Germline CDR1 is MNHEY and CDR2 is SVGEGT. CDR3 amino acids: CASSGPIRGSYGYTF. The CDR3 nucleotides are TGTGCCAGCAGTGGCCCGATCCGCGGCAGCTATGGCTACACCTTC.

The J gene is TRBJ2-2, the V gene TRBV6-2 or TRBV6-3; TRBD1 aligns across 9 bases. Germline trimming cut 6 bases from V and 6 bases from J; bases unmatched to any gene: 5. Germline values: CDR1 MNHEY, CDR2 SVGEGT. The CDR3 is 14 residues long. The CDR3 is CASRGTGKAGELFF. In DNA, the CDR3 is TGTGCCAGCAGAGGGACAGGGAAGGCCGGGGAGCTGTTTTTT.

This clonotype was observed a few times. The CDR3 DNA sequence: TGCGCCAGCAGTTACAGGGGTAGGGCCTATGGCTACACCTTC. Encoded protein: CASSYRGRAYGYTF. The chain employs TRBV4-3 and TRBJ1-2; 7 nucleotides line up with TRBD1. The CDR3 extends over 14 amino acids. Germline CDR1 LGHNA, CDR2 YSLEER. J was trimmed by 4 bases and V by 6 bases; bases with no gene match: 8.

The V and J genes are TRBV20-1 and TRBJ2-5; tentatively, D is TRBD1 (5 bases). The V end was cut by 5 bases, the J end by 5 bases, with 15 bases between. Germline CDR1 is DFQATT and CDR2 is SNEGSKA (reference sequence). The CDR3 covers 13 residues. The CDR3 region is CSAARTIRETQYF. The CDR3 region has the DNA TGCAGTGCTGCCCGGACAATAAGGGAGACCCAGTACTTC.

The chain has TRBV12-3 or TRBV12-4 and TRBJ2-1; no clear D. The CDR3 runs to 14 residues. V was pared by 2 bases and J by 7 bases, with 12 bases between. CDR3 sequence: CASSLYRLGNEQFF. CDR3 in DNA: TGTGCCAGCAGTTTATATCGACTCGGGAATGAGCAGTTCTTC.

This clonotype was counted a few times. CDR3: CASRGGGNNEQFF. DNA for the CDR3: TGTGCCAGCAGGGGCGGGGGTAACAATGAGCAGTTCTTC. This sequence joins TRBV6-6 and TRBJ2-1; 7 bases map to TRBD2. Germline CDR1 reads MNHNY; CDR2 reads SVGAGI (reference sequence). V shed 6 bases, J shed 5 bases, and the junction held 4 bases outside the gene matches. CDR3 length: 13 amino acids.

The table lists this clonotype with a few counts. The genes are TRBV20-1 and TRBJ1-2; D perhaps matches TRBD1 (5 bases). The CDR3 runs to 14 residues. Germline CDR1 and CDR2: DFQATT and SNEGSKA (reference sequence). V gave up 6 bases and J gave up 2 bases, with 16 bases separating them. CDR3 residues: CSAAGQRTNYGYTF. Here the CDR3 DNA reads TGCAGTGCAGCCGGACAACGCACAAACTATGGCTACACCTTC.

V and J are TRBV7-2 and TRBJ1-1; D ambiguous. V lost 1 base and J lost 2, with 8 bases in between. The CDR3 contains 14 residues. CDR1 and CDR2 (germline): SGHTA, FQGNSA. Here the CDR3 DNA reads TGTGCCAGCAGCTTAGGCTGGGGAAACACTGAAGCTTTCTTT. As protein: CASSLGWGNTEAFF.

In its sample, this clonotype was seen a few times. This chain connects TRBV20-1 to TRBJ2-7; TRBD1 or TRBD2 may be the D gene (6 bases each). This CDR3 contains 15 residues. Trimming removed 3 bases at V and 0 bases at J, with 15 bases between. Germline CDR1 DFQATT, CDR2 SNEGSKA (reference sequence). As DNA, the CDR3 is TGCAGTGCTAGTGCTTCAGGAGGGGGCTCCTACGAGCAGTACTTC. Its protein product is CSASASGGGSYEQYF.

Ten or more counts support this clonotype. The J gene is TRBJ2-1, the V gene TRBV5-1; 11 bases agree with TRBD2. The germline CDR1 and CDR2 sequences are SGHRS and YFSETQ. V dropped 4 bases and J dropped 2; count of bases not matched to a gene: 2. This CDR3 contains 15 residues. CDR3 sequence reads: CASSTTSGAYNEQFF. DNA for the CDR3: TGCGCCAGCAGCACGACTAGCGGGGCCTACAATGAGCAGTTCTTC. Full variable domain (remainder filled in from reference TRBV5-1 and TRBJ2-1): KAGVTQTPRYLIKTRGQQVTLSCSPISGHRSVSWYQQTPGQGLQFLFEYFSETQRNKGNFPGRFSGRQFSNSRSEMNVSTLELGDSALYLCASSTTSGAYNEQFFGPGTRLTVL.

This clonotype was recorded many times. The genes are TRBV5-1 and TRBJ1-1, with 7 bases that match TRBD1. CDR1 is SGHRS and CDR2 is YFSETQ in the germline V gene. The CDR3 contains 13 residues. The trim removed 4 bases at V and 4 bases at J, leaving 4 bases unmatched. The CDR3 region is CASSPGTATEAFF. CDR3 nucleotide sequence: TGCGCCAGCAGCCCAGGGACAGCCACTGAAGCTTTCTTT.

V gene TRBV27 combines with J gene TRBJ2-5, with 12 bases lining up with TRBD1. The germline V gene encodes CDR1 MNHEY and CDR2 SMNVEV (reference sequence). Losses at the gene ends were 5 bases for V and 5 bases for J; bases not matched to a gene: 6. CDR3 length: 15 residues. CDR3 nucleotides: TGTGCCAGCAGTACCGGGACAGGGGGCGCGGAGACCCAGTACTTC. Its protein product is CASSTGTGGAETQYF.

The genes are TRBV20-1 and TRBJ2-3; D is unclear. Germline CDR1 reads DFQATT; CDR2 reads SNEGSKA (reference sequence). With 4 bases removed from V and 4 bases from J, the gap between germline ends came to 15 bases. The length of the CDR3 is 14 residues. The CDR3 is CSAKNLGRADTQYF. The CDR3 DNA reads TGCAGTGCTAAGAACCTGGGCCGGGCAGATACGCAGTATTTT.

V usage is TRBV10-2 and J usage is TRBJ2-1; D is unclear. The V end was cut by 11 bases, the J end by 5 bases, with 7 bases between. The length of the CDR3 is 10 residues. Germline CDR1 reads WSHSY; CDR2 reads SAAADI. In DNA form, the CDR3 reads TGCGCCGCCGGTCACAATGAGCAGTTCTTC. Its protein product is CAAGHNEQFF.

This clonotype has just a few counts. The rearrangement uses TRBV5-1 and TRBJ1-1; D is perhaps TRBD1 (6 bases). Per germline, CDR1 SGHRS and CDR2 YFSETQ. Trimming shortened V by 4 bases and J by 3 bases, and 13 bases separated the two germline ends. This CDR3 is built from 14 residues. The CDR3 sequence: CASSLDSGDTEAFF. In DNA form, the CDR3 reads TGCGCCAGCAGCCTGGACAGTGGAGACACTGAAGCTTTCTTT.

This chain uses TRBV7-2 with TRBJ2-1; D possibly corresponds to TRBD1 (5 bases). With 5 bases removed from V and 3 bases from J, the gap between germline ends came to 11 bases. The CDR3 totals 14 residues. The V gene's germline CDR1 is SGHTA and CDR2 FQGNSA. The CDR3, as DNA: TGTGCCAGCAGCGTAGGGGTCGGCTACAATGAGCAGTTCTTC. Amino acid sequence: CASSVGVGYNEQFF.